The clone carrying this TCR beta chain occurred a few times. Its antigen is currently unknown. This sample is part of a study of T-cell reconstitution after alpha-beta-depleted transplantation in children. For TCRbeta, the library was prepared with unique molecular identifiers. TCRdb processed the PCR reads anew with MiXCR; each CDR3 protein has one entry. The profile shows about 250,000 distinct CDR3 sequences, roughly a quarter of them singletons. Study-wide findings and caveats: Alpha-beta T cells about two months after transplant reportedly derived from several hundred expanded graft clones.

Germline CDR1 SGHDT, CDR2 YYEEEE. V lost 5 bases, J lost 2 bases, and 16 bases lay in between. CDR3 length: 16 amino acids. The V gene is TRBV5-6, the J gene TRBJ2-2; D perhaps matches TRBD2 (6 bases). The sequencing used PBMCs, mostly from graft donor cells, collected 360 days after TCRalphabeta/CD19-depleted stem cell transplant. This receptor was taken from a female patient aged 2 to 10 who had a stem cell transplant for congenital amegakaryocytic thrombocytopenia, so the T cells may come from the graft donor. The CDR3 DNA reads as TGTGCCAGCAGTCCAGCCCGCGGGATTAACACCGGGGAGCTGTTTTTT. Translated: CASSPARGINTGELFF.